Below are 18 T cell receptor beta chains sequenced from a single sample in a study of patients and donors after allogeneic stem cell transplantation. TCRdb re-derived calls from the RT-PCR reads in MiXCR, one entry per CDR3 protein. This sample has approximately 2,600 distinct CDR3 sequences, with approximately 4% found just once. The sequenced sample was blood, either unsorted or a sorted T cell fraction (not recorded which). These receptors all stem from a human donor who was either an allogeneic HSCT recipient or a stem cell or donor lymphocyte infusion donor (not recorded which). It is not recorded whose cells these are; they may come from a transplant donor.

This clonotype was counted at least ten times. V is TRBV20-1 and J is TRBJ2-1, with TRBD2 matching 9 bases. The CDR3 consists of 16 residues. Germline V gives CDR1 DFQATT, CDR2 SNEGSKA (reference sequence). V was clipped by 6 bases and J by 1 base; unmatched bases: 10. CDR3 protein: CSADSPLAGSYNEQFF. DNA for the CDR3: TGCAGTGCCGACTCCCCTCTAGCGGGATCCTACAATGAGCAGTTCTTC.

This clonotype is labeled medium-sized (0.01 to 0.1%). The chain is built from TRBV20-1 and TRBJ2-3, with D perhaps TRBD1 or TRBD2 (5 bases each). From germline, CDR1 is DFQATT and CDR2 SNEGSKA (reference sequence). There are 14 residues in the CDR3. The germline V and J ends were trimmed by 6 bases and 0 bases, with 13 bases remaining between them. The CDR3: CSATRDRSTDTQYF. DNA of the CDR3: TGCAGTGCCACCCGGGACCGAAGCACAGATACGCAGTATTTT.

This clonotype was counted between two and nine times. The gene calls are TRBV20-1 and TRBJ2-1; D remains unclear. V lost 0 bases to trimming and J lost 15 bases, with 15 bases between them. Per germline, CDR1 DFQATT and CDR2 SNEGSKA (reference sequence). The CDR3 covers 12 residues. As DNA, the CDR3 is TGCAGTGCTAGAGACCTCCTACCGACTTTGTTCTTC. Translated, it gives CSARDLLPTLFF.

This clonotype showed up many times. The rearrangement joins TRBV6-5 to TRBJ2-7; perhaps TRBD1 as D (6 bases). Germline V lookup: CDR1 MNHEY, CDR2 SVGAGI. This CDR3 region has 15 residues. Between the trimmed V and J ends, which lost 4 bases and 6 bases, there was a span of 19 bases. The CDR3 sequence is CASSSRDTFSPEQYF. CDR3 in DNA: TGTGCCAGCAGTTCCCGGGACACCTTCTCTCCCGAGCAGTACTTC.

This clonotype was recorded many times. The chain combines TRBV10-3 with TRBJ1-1, with 7 bases that match TRBD1. V gave up 10 bases and J gave up 1 base; unmatched junction bases: 12. CDR3 length equals 15 residues. Germline values: CDR1 ENHRY, CDR2 SYGVKD. CDR3 loop: CATEDREGGNTEAFF. The DNA for the CDR3 is TGTGCCACCGAAGACAGGGAAGGGGGGAACACTGAAGCTTTCTTT.

In its sample, this clonotype was seen many times. Here the CDR3 DNA reads TGTGCCAGCAGCCAAGATTTGGGGGGCGTCTCCTACAATGAGCAGTTCTTC. This translates into CASSQDLGGVSYNEQFF. The chain combines TRBV4-2 with TRBJ2-1; D assignment may be TRBD1 or TRBD2 (6 bases each). CDR3 length equals 17 residues. Per the germline V gene, CDR1 is LGHNA and CDR2 is YNFKEQ. Trimming pared 0 bases from V and 0 bases from J, leaving 12 bases between.

The chain employs TRBV27 and TRBJ2-7, with 10 positions matching TRBD1. The length of the CDR3 is 14 residues. The ends lost 7 bases at V and 6 bases at J; junction bases unmatched: 9. From germline, CDR1 is MNHEY and CDR2 SMNVEV (reference sequence). CDR3 nucleotide sequence: TGTGCCAGCAACCGGGACAGGGGAAGCTCCGAGCAGTACTTC. Its translation is CASNRDRGSSEQYF.

There are many counts of this clonotype. The CDR3, as DNA: TGTGCCACCAGCAGAGATTACAGCACTGAAGCTTTCTTT. Protein sequence: CATSRDYSTEAFF. The V gene is TRBV15, the J gene TRBJ1-1; no clear D gene. The CDR3 has 13 residues. The V gene's germline CDR1 is LNHNV and CDR2 YYDKDF (reference sequence). The V gene lost 0 bases and the J gene lost 4 bases, with 6 bases spanning the gap. The full variable domain, with the rest looked up from reference TRBV15 and TRBJ1-1, is DAMVIQNPRYQVTQFGKPVTLSCSQTLNHNVMYWYQQKSSQAPKLLFHYYDKDFNNEADTPDNFQSRRPNTSFCFLDIRSPGLGDTAMYLCATSRDYSTEAFFGQGTRLTVV.

By its share, this clonotype is large. The V gene is TRBV12-3 or TRBV12-4, the J gene TRBJ2-6; TRBD1 matches 10 bases. The CDR3 consists of 17 residues. The junction had 2 bases not matched to a gene; V was cut back by 3 bases and J by 0 bases. The CDR3 DNA reads as TGTGCCAGCAGTTTTGGGACAGGGGACTCTGGGGCCAACGTCCTGACTTTC. Amino acid sequence: CASSFGTGDSGANVLTF.

In the case of this clonotype: A clone one base away is much larger, so this may be a read error. The rearrangement uses TRBV6-2 or TRBV6-3 and TRBJ2-7; D remains ambiguous. Trimming left V 5 bases short and J 3 bases short, with 5 bases between. This CDR3 is 11 amino acids long. The germline CDR1 and CDR2 sequences are MNHEY and SVGEGT. CDR3 protein: CASSANYEQYF. Written as DNA, the CDR3 is TGTGCCAGCAGTGCAAACTACGAGCAGTACTTC.

By sample fraction, this clonotype is medium-sized. The gene calls are TRBV20-1 and TRBJ1-1, with 7 positions matching TRBD1. The CDR3 has 13 residues. The ends lost 6 bases at V and 1 base at J; junction bases unmatched: 5. Germline V gene sequence: CDR1 DFQATT, CDR2 SNEGSKA (reference sequence). The CDR3 region is CSAFTGANTEAFF. The CDR3 DNA follows: TGCAGTGCCTTTACAGGGGCGAACACTGAAGCTTTCTTT.

Many counts were recorded for this clonotype. This rearrangement joins TRBV7-9 to TRBJ2-1, with 7 bases aligning to TRBD2. The CDR3 sequence is 15 residues long. V lost 1 base to trimming and J lost 4 bases; unmatched junction nucleotides: 4. Germline V gene sequence: CDR1 SEHNR, CDR2 FQNEAQ (reference sequence). DNA of the CDR3: TGTGCCAGCAGCTTAGGGGGAGGGCCATACAATGAGCAGTTCTTC. Its translation: CASSLGGGPYNEQFF.

By its share, this clonotype is medium-sized. The chain has TRBV7-3 and TRBJ2-2; D perhaps matches TRBD1 (6 bases). The V gene lost 4 bases and the J gene lost 0 bases, with 9 bases spanning the gap. The CDR3 loop spans 15 amino acids. CDR1 and CDR2 from the germline V gene are SGHTA and FQGTGA. DNA of the CDR3: TGTGCCAGCAGCTCCCGGGACACGAACACCGGGGAGCTGTTTTTT. Protein product: CASSSRDTNTGELFF.

This clonotype was seen ten or more times. This chain joins TRBV19 and TRBJ1-3; no definite D call. This CDR3 contains 12 residues. V dropped 7 bases and J dropped 2 bases, with 6 bases sitting between them. Germline values: CDR1 LNHDA, CDR2 SQIVND (reference sequence). DNA of the CDR3: TGTGCCAGTAAAAGTACTGGAAACACCATATATTTT. It is translated as CASKSTGNTIYF.

In this sample, this clonotype turned up many times. This chain links TRBV7-2 with TRBJ2-5; the D is unclear. Trimming stripped 4 bases from V and 5 bases from J, with 8 bases between. This CDR3 has 12 amino acids. Germline loops: CDR1 SGHTA, CDR2 FQGNSA. CDR3 in amino acids: CASSSTGETQYF. The CDR3 DNA is TGTGCCAGCAGCTCGACTGGGGAGACCCAGTACTTC.

This clonotype has ten or more counts. The V and J genes are TRBV5-6 and TRBJ2-3, with 7 bases that match TRBD2. CDR3 length: 14 residues. Trimming cost V 1 base and J 5 bases; bases outside gene matches: 4. Germline CDR1 and CDR2: SGHDT and YYEEEE. The CDR3 DNA reads as TGTGCCAGCAGCTTGAGATTAGCGGGAGATACGCAGTATTTT. It translates to CASSLRLAGDTQYF.

This clonotype was recorded many times. V is TRBV19 and J is TRBJ2-1; 8 positions match TRBD2. The CDR3 consists of 17 residues. Germline CDR1 LNHDA, CDR2 SQIVND (reference sequence). V was clipped by 5 bases and J by 5 bases; unmatched bases: 14. CDR3 DNA sequence: TGTGCCAGTAGTCCTGGTTCGGGGGGGACCTCACACAATGAGCAGTTCTTC. It is translated as CASSPGSGGTSHNEQFF.

This clonotype was found many times. The V call is TRBV27, the J call TRBJ1-2; tentative D call: TRBD1 (6 bases). V lost 0 bases to trimming and J lost 8 bases, with 13 bases between them. The CDR3 sequence is 14 residues long. Germline CDR1 reads MNHEY; CDR2 reads SMNVEV (reference sequence). CDR3 DNA: TGTGCCAGCAGTTTATCGGGCCAGGGGAACGGCTACACCTTC. Translating it yields CASSLSGQGNGYTF.